The next 22 T cell receptor beta chains were all read from a single sample in a study of T cells after yellow fever vaccination. From the 5' RACE reads, TCRdb called clonotypes with MiXCR, one entry per CDR3 protein. This table holds a few hundred thousand distinct CDR3 sequences, 3% to 4.5% found once. The input for sequencing was PBMCs, taken 5 days after the yellow fever booster vaccination. All receptors come from a man between 18 and 29 years old who received the YFV17D yellow fever vaccine.

This clonotype was observed many times. The J gene is TRBJ2-7, the V gene TRBV4-2; D is unclear. The germline V gene has CDR1 LGHNA and CDR2 YNFKEQ. Trimming took off 4 bases at V and 0 bases at J, with 16 bases between the two ends. This CDR3 has 16 amino acids. CDR3 DNA sequence: TGTGCCAGCAGCCGAGAAAGAGAATTTTTCTCCTACGAGCAGTACTTC. It yields the protein CASSREREFFSYEQYF.

This clonotype was observed at least ten times. The genes are TRBV6-6 and TRBJ2-5, with TRBD2 matching 7 bases. The CDR3 consists of 15 residues. Germline V gene sequence: CDR1 MNHNY, CDR2 SVGAGI (reference sequence). V trimming: 6 bases; J trimming: 4 bases; junction bases outside the gene matches: 11. The CDR3 region is CASSPLREARETQYF. CDR3 in DNA: TGTGCCAGCAGCCCTCTCCGGGAGGCGAGAGAGACCCAGTACTTC.

The chain links TRBV10-3 to TRBJ2-7, with 8 bases aligning to TRBD2. CDR1 and CDR2 from the germline V gene are ENHRY and SYGVKD. CDR3 length: 13 amino acids. V trimming: 6 bases; J trimming: 5 bases; junction bases outside the gene matches: 6. The CDR3 region has the DNA TGTGCCATCAGCAGCGGGGGCGGGAACGAGCAGTACGTC. Amino acids: CAISSGGGNEQYV.

This clonotype has at least ten counts. The J gene is TRBJ2-1, the V gene TRBV27; 8 positions match TRBD1. Per germline, CDR1 MNHEY and CDR2 SMNVEV (reference sequence). Trimming cost V 2 bases and J 5 bases; bases outside gene matches: 5. The CDR3 runs to 15 residues. CDR3 loop: CASSLGTGLHNEQFF. The CDR3 DNA sequence: TGTGCCAGCAGTTTAGGGACAGGACTTCACAATGAGCAGTTCTTC.

This clonotype was seen a handful of times. The V and J genes are TRBV4-2 and TRBJ1-2; a weak D match, TRBD1 (5 bases). The V end lost 3 bases, the J end lost 4 bases, and 18 bases lay between the germline ends. The length of the CDR3 is 16 residues. Germline loops: CDR1 LGHNA, CDR2 YNFKEQ. Written as DNA, the CDR3 is TGTGCCAGCAGCCATGGGGACCCAGGTGGGGGCTATGGCTACACCTTC. Translation: CASSHGDPGGGYGYTF.

DNA for the CDR3: TGTGCCAGCAGCTTAACAGACAGGGTAGAGACCCAGTACTTC. It yields the protein CASSLTDRVETQYF. The chain couples TRBV7-6 to TRBJ2-5; 7 positions match TRBD1. V lost 2 bases and J lost 4; bases outside the gene matches: 4. This CDR3 spans 14 amino acids. Germline V gene sequence: CDR1 SGHVS, CDR2 FNYEAQ.

V gene TRBV2 combines with J gene TRBJ2-7; D not certain. CDR1 SNHLY and CDR2 FYNNEI come from the germline V gene. The CDR3 is 13 amino acids. V was clipped by 8 bases and J by 0 bases, with 11 bases between them. CDR3 residues: CASEREASYEQYV. CDR3 sequence (DNA): TGTGCCAGCGAAAGGGAAGCCTCCTACGAGCAGTACGTC.

The chain recombines TRBV30 with TRBJ1-5; D not certain. The CDR3 is 17 residues long. CDR1 and CDR2 (germline): GTSNPN, SVGIG (reference sequence). The germline V and J ends were trimmed by 1 base and 3 bases, with 19 bases remaining between them. CDR3 region: CAWSAGRVRTSNQPQHF. The DNA for the CDR3 is TGTGCCTGGAGTGCAGGTAGAGTTCGTACCTCCAATCAGCCCCAGCATTTT.

In this sample, this clonotype turned up a few times. V gene TRBV6-5 combines with J gene TRBJ2-5; D is possibly TRBD1 (5 bases). Trimming left V 0 bases short and J 5 bases short, with 10 bases between. The CDR3 is made up of 14 amino acids. The germline CDR1 and CDR2 sequences are MNHEY and SVGAGI. The CDR3 DNA reads TGTGCCAGCAGTTACTCACAGGTCCTGGAGACCCAGTACTTC. Protein: CASSYSQVLETQYF.

In its sample, this clonotype was seen a few times. The chain couples TRBV20-1 to TRBJ1-1; D gene ambiguous. Looked up from germline, CDR1 is DFQATT and CDR2 is SNEGSKA (reference sequence). The ends were cut back, 0 bases at V and 4 bases at J, with 6 bases in the middle. The length of the CDR3 is 12 residues. The CDR3: CSARDWGTEAFF. The CDR3 nucleotides read TGCAGTGCTAGAGATTGGGGCACTGAAGCTTTCTTT.

This clonotype was recorded a few times. The chain joins TRBV6-1 to TRBJ1-2; D not certain. Germline V gene data show CDR1 as MNHNS and CDR2 as SASEGT. V lost 5 bases, J lost 4 bases, and 14 bases lay in between. The CDR3 loop spans 14 amino acids. The CDR3 DNA follows: TGTGCCAGCAGTACAGCGGATATCGGCTATGGCTACACCTTC. It encodes CASSTADIGYGYTF.

This clonotype was counted a few times. The rearrangement joins TRBV7-2 to TRBJ2-7; 7 nucleotides align to TRBD1. V lost 5 bases and J lost 4; bases outside the gene matches: 8. Germline V CDR1 and CDR2: SGHTA, FQGNSA. The CDR3 runs 14 residues. CDR3 residues: CASSGSRDSYEQYV. The DNA for the CDR3 is TGTGCCAGCAGCGGATCCCGGGACAGTTACGAGCAGTACGTC.

A few counts support this clonotype. The chain carries TRBV19 and TRBJ2-2; D unclear. Trimming cost V 6 bases and J 1 base, with 24 bases left between them. The CDR3 runs to 19 residues. Germline-derived CDR1 and CDR2 are LNHDA and SQIVND (reference sequence). CDR3 protein: CASSVFLRPKIKNTGELFF. DNA for the CDR3: TGTGCCAGTAGCGTCTTTTTACGGCCTAAGATCAAGAACACCGGGGAGCTGTTTTTT.

This rearrangement joins TRBV5-8 to TRBJ2-7; D ambiguous. The CDR3 is 12 amino acids. The germline V and J ends were trimmed by 4 bases and 9 bases, with 14 bases remaining between them. Germline values: CDR1 SGHTS, CDR2 YDEGEE. CDR3 DNA sequence: TGTGCCAGCAGCAGATCGGGCGGAGTGCAGTACTTC. It codes for CASSRSGGVQYF.

This clonotype was observed a handful of times. V usage is TRBV4-3 and J usage is TRBJ2-5; 10 nucleotides agree with TRBD1. The CDR3 is 15 residues long. V shed 4 bases and J 4 bases; nucleotides not matched to a gene: 6. Germline CDR1 is LGHNA and CDR2 is YSLEER. DNA of the CDR3: TGCGCCAGCAGCCCATGGGGACAGGGGATAGAGACCCAGTACTTC. Translated: CASSPWGQGIETQYF.

This rearrangement joins TRBV4-3 to TRBJ1-1; D perhaps matches TRBD1 (5 bases). V was clipped by 0 bases and J by 10 bases, with 15 bases between them. The germline gives CDR1 LGHNA, CDR2 YSLEER. This CDR3 has 14 residues. The CDR3 DNA follows: TGCGCCAGCAGCCAAGAGACCAGGGTAGTTCGAGCTTTCTTT. Translation: CASSQETRVVRAFF.

Only a few counts were recorded for this clonotype. J is TRBJ1-1 and V is TRBV7-6, with D perhaps TRBD1 (6 bases). The CDR3 sequence is 14 residues long. In germline, CDR1 is SGHVS, CDR2 FNYEAQ. The ends were cut back, 5 bases at V and 8 bases at J, with 18 bases in the middle. The CDR3 sequence is CASSALQGYVEAFF. CDR3 nucleotide sequence: TGTGCCAGCAGCGCACTACAGGGTTACGTCGAAGCTTTCTTT.

This clonotype was detected only a few times. V usage is TRBV7-2 and J usage is TRBJ2-2, with 9 positions matching TRBD1. The V gene end was trimmed by 5 bases and the J gene end by 6 bases; junction bases not matched to a gene: 10. This CDR3 is built from 16 residues. The germline gives CDR1 SGHTA, CDR2 FQGNSA. CDR3 coding DNA: TGTGCCAGCAGCACGCGGGACAGGGCGTCCGCCGGGGAGCTGTTTTTT. Protein product: CASSTRDRASAGELFF.

This clonotype was detected a few times. V is TRBV2 and J is TRBJ1-1, with a weak D call TRBD1 (6 bases). Between the trimmed V and J ends, which lost 6 bases and 0 bases, there was a span of 11 bases. The germline gives CDR1 SNHLY, CDR2 FYNNEI. This CDR3 spans 14 amino acids. CDR3 in DNA: TGTGCCAGCAGCACCCAGGGGTTGAACACTGAAGCTTTCTTT. It translates to CASSTQGLNTEAFF.

This clonotype was picked up a small number of times. This chain uses TRBV5-1 with TRBJ1-2; D is possibly TRBD1 (6 bases). Trimming stripped 4 bases from V and 4 bases from J, with 11 bases between. CDR1 SGHRS and CDR2 YFSETQ come from the germline V gene. The CDR3 loop spans 13 amino acids. The CDR3 loop reads CASSSTGTYGYTF. CDR3 DNA sequence: TGCGCCAGCAGCAGCACAGGGACCTATGGCTACACCTTC.

This clonotype was recorded at least ten times. The CDR3 DNA reads TGCGCCAGCAGCTTGGGGCCGTCCGGTACTGAAGCTTTCTTT. Its translation is CASSLGPSGTEAFF. The chain carries TRBV5-1 and TRBJ1-1; D is undetermined. Germline V CDR1 and CDR2: SGHRS, YFSETQ. The V end was cut by 0 bases, the J end by 5 bases, with 11 bases between. This CDR3 has 14 amino acids.

V is TRBV30 and J is TRBJ1-5, with 9 bases that match TRBD1. The CDR3 runs to 15 residues. The V and J ends lost 3 bases and 7 bases, in that order; junction bases with no gene match: 10. From germline, CDR1 is GTSNPN and CDR2 SVGIG (reference sequence). CDR3 nucleotide sequence: TGTGCCTGGAGCTCATCGGGACAGGGACGCCAGCCCCAGCATTTT. It codes for CAWSSSGQGRQPQHF.